The clone carrying this T cell receptor (beta chain) was seen a few times. TCRdb independently ran MiXCR on the 5' RACE reads; one entry per CDR3 protein. This table holds around 350,000 distinct CDR3 sequences, about 6.2% found once. These data belong to a study of T cells after yellow fever vaccination. V lost 1 base, J lost 0 bases, and 12 bases stayed unmatched. This CDR3 comprises 19 residues. Germline CDR1 is MNHEY and CDR2 is SMNVEV (reference sequence). This sequence originates from a man aged 30-40 years who received the YFV17D yellow fever vaccine. The sample consisted of PBMCs, taken 5 days after the yellow fever booster vaccination. This rearrangement joins TRBV27 to TRBJ2-1; 7 bases align to TRBD2. The CDR3 DNA sequence: TGTGCCAGCAGTTTATTTTCCTCCAGCGGGAAGAGCTCCTACAATGAGCAGTTCTTC. Translated, it gives CASSLFSSSGKSSYNEQFF.